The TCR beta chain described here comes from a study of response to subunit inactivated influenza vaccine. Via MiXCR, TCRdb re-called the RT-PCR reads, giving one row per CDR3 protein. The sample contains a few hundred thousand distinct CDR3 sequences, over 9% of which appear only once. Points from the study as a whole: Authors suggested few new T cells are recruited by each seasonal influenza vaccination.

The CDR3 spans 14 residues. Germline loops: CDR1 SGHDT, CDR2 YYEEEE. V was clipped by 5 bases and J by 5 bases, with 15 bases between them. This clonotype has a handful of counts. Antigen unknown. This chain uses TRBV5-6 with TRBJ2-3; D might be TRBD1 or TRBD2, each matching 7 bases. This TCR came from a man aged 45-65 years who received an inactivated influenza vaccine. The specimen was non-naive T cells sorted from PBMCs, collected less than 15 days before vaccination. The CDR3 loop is CASRITGEGDTQYF. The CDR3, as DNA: TGTGCCAGCAGGATTACAGGGGAGGGAGATACGCAGTATTTT.